This TCR beta chain was captured by sequencing in a study of blood T cell repertoires in COVID-19. Study in general: Italy, Spain and the United States were the sources of the convalescent and acute COVID-19 samples. PBMCs, B-cell-depleted T cells, or T cells provided the cDNA or gDNA that made up the material.

Trimming shortened V by 5 bases and J by 9 bases, and 14 bases separated the two germline ends. The CDR3 spans 14 residues. Germline lookup yields CDR1 LNHDA and CDR2 SQIVND (reference sequence). Original data processing: How many nucleated cells were present was estimated from reference gene primer amplification. Only in-frame clones appear in the TCRdb table, and some are missing; sequencing was by immunoSEQ multiplex PCR. The DNA was the basis for D and trimming; V, J and clone size are from that table. Altogether approximately 11,000 clones are present, about 90% being singletons, with the ten largest covering about 9.4%.

The clonotype originates from a human donor in a cohort sampled during active COVID-19. Sequenced material: peripheral blood. The chain recombines TRBV19 with TRBJ1-6; D not resolved. DNA for the CDR3: TGTGCCAGTAGTCCTACCCGGGGAATTTCACCCCTCCACTTT. It translates to CASSPTRGISPLHF.